These 23 T cell receptor beta chains were sequenced from one sample in a study of blood T cells in healthy people across ages. Sample-barcoded 5' priming and a J-beta primer mix drove a second PCR of roughly 7 to 11 cycles. TCRdb re-called the 5' RACE reads through MiXCR, storing one row per CDR3 protein. The repertoire consists of hundreds of thousands of distinct CDR3 sequences, with 35% to 50% occurring once and the leading ten covering around 30%. The sequenced sample consisted of blood. These receptors were taken from a man older than 75 in good health.

This clonotype was picked up a small number of times. V and J are TRBV6-5 and TRBJ2-1, with D maybe TRBD2 (5 bases). This CDR3 has 14 residues. V was pared by 5 bases and J by 9 bases, with 17 bases between. The germline V gene has CDR1 MNHEY and CDR2 SVGAGI. The CDR3 DNA sequence: TGTGCCAGCAGTCCTGGACGGTCCCGGGGTGAGCAGTTCTTC. Protein sequence: CASSPGRSRGEQFF.

The chain links TRBV7-9 to TRBJ1-2; TRBD1 might be the D (5 bases). CDR3 length: 14 amino acids. Trimming stripped 10 bases from V and 5 bases from J, with 20 bases between. The germline CDR1 and CDR2 sequences are SEHNR and FQNEAQ (reference sequence). The CDR3 reads CAIPPKGEKYGYTF. The CDR3, as DNA: TGTGCCATCCCGCCAAAAGGGGAGAAATATGGCTACACCTTC. The variable domain in full, completed from reference TRBV7-9 and TRBJ1-2, reads DTGVSQNPRHKITKRGQNVTFRCDPISEHNRLYWYRQTLGQGPEFLTYFQNEAQLEKSRLLSDRFSAERPKGSFSTLEIQRTEQGDSAMYLCAIPPKGEKYGYTFGSGTRLTVV.

The chain links TRBV6-2 or TRBV6-3 to TRBJ2-7, with 8 bases fitting TRBD2. The V segment lost 6 bases and the J segment 4 bases; nucleotides outside the gene matches: 11. This CDR3 has 15 residues. Germline V gives CDR1 MNHEY, CDR2 SVGEGT. CDR3 residues: CASSLGVAGIYEQYF. As DNA, the CDR3 is TGTGCCAGCAGCCTCGGGGTAGCGGGAATATACGAGCAGTACTTC.

With respect to this clonotype: One end of the junction varies from germline; a read error may be responsible. The chain employs TRBV7-2 and TRBJ1-1; 7 nucleotides agree with TRBD1. CDR1 and CDR2 from the germline V gene are SGHTA and FQGNSA. This CDR3 contains 16 residues. This chain's CDR3 is CAGSSGGRVLNTEAFF. DNA of the CDR3: TGTGCCGGCAGCTCAGGGGGGAGGGTGCTGAACACTGAAGCTTTCTTT.

This clonotype was observed at least ten times. This chain links TRBV20-1 with TRBJ2-7, with 9 bases matching TRBD2. V lost 0 bases and J lost 4; bases outside the gene matches: 10. CDR1 is DFQATT, CDR2 SNEGSKA, per germline (reference sequence). The CDR3 totals 16 residues. CDR3 region: CSARDSGAGGLYEQYF. The CDR3 DNA is TGCAGTGCTAGAGATTCGGGAGCGGGAGGCTTATACGAGCAGTACTTC.

A word on this clonotype: The junction and the germline gene differ at one end; a read error may be behind it. The gene calls are TRBV7-2 and TRBJ2-7, with D maybe TRBD2 (5 bases). The CDR3 covers 16 residues. Per the germline V gene, CDR1 is SGHTA and CDR2 is FQGNSA. DNA for the CDR3: TGTGCCGGCAGCTTAGCGCCGGCAGGAACTACCTACGAGCAGTACTTC. Translating it yields CAGSLAPAGTTYEQYF.

As to this clonotype: At one boundary the junction diverges from the germline segment, which might be a read error. This sequence joins TRBV2 and TRBJ2-1; D tentatively reads TRBD1 or TRBD2 (5 bases each). Germline assignment: CDR1 SNHLY and CDR2 FYNNEI. This CDR3 spans 13 amino acids. The CDR3 coding sequence is TGTGCCAGCAGATGGGACCGGAGCAATGATCAGTTCTTC. This gives the protein CASRWDRSNDQFF.

This clonotype occurred many times. The V call is TRBV4-3, the J call TRBJ2-4; no clear D. Trimming cost V 0 bases and J 7 bases, with 13 bases left between them. CDR3 length equals 15 residues. CDR1 and CDR2 (germline): LGHNA, YSLEER. In nucleotides, the CDR3 is TGCGCCAGCAGCCAAGATCTTGGCACTATTAACATTCAGTACTTC. Residues: CASSQDLGTINIQYF.

The DNA of the CDR3 is TGTGCCAGCAGTTTATCGAGGCTGTTCAATGAGCAGTACTTC. It specifies CASSLSRLFNEQYF. The chain employs TRBV27 and TRBJ2-7, with D uncertain. This CDR3 contains 14 residues. V lost 0 bases to trimming and J lost 7 bases, with 13 bases between them. Germline lookup yields CDR1 MNHEY and CDR2 SMNVEV (reference sequence).

This clonotype was seen only a few times. The chain recombines TRBV20-1 with TRBJ1-1; 7 bases agree with TRBD1. The CDR3 runs 15 residues. Germline V gene sequence: CDR1 DFQATT, CDR2 SNEGSKA (reference sequence). The J segment lost 5 bases and the V segment lost 4 bases, leaving 13 bases of the junction unmatched. The CDR3 DNA reads as TGCAGTGCTACCCAACAAGGACAGGCTTATACTGAAGCTTTCTTT. This codes for CSATQQGQAYTEAFF.

J is TRBJ2-1 and V is TRBV20-1; the match to TRBD1 covers 9 bases. The CDR3 sequence is 14 residues long. The junction had 9 bases not matched to a gene; V was cut back by 3 bases and J by 9 bases. Germline CDR1 and CDR2: DFQATT and SNEGSKA (reference sequence). CDR3 in DNA: TGCAGTGCTAGCTACAGGGGGCGTACGGGTGAGCAGTTCTTC. Translation: CSASYRGRTGEQFF.

The table lists this clonotype with a few counts. Written as DNA, the CDR3 is TGTGCCAGCAGCACTGGGGGGCGGCAAAGCACAGATACGCAGTATTTT. It encodes CASSTGGRQSTDTQYF. This chain joins TRBV21-1 and TRBJ2-3; the table gives TRBD1 as D, unverified against the DNA. TRBV21-1 is deemed a pseudogene. CDR3 length: 16 amino acids.

V gene TRBV7-2 combines with J gene TRBJ2-4; 8 nucleotides agree with TRBD1. The CDR3 totals 18 residues. After removal of 1 base from V and 0 bases from J, the junction contained 8 bases not matched to a gene. Germline CDR1 reads SGHTA; CDR2 reads FQGNSA. CDR3 residues: CTSSLGQGATIAKNIQYF. CDR3 DNA: TGTACCAGCAGCTTAGGGCAGGGGGCGACTATAGCCAAAAACATTCAGTACTTC.

A few counts support this clonotype. The V and J genes are TRBV20-1 and TRBJ2-7; a possible D gene is TRBD2 (6 bases). Germline loops: CDR1 DFQATT, CDR2 SNEGSKA (reference sequence). The CDR3 contains 18 residues. The ends were cut back, 0 bases at V and 7 bases at J, with 28 bases in the middle. CDR3 residues: CSARDLSGPPRVGGEQYF. The CDR3, as DNA: TGCAGTGCTAGAGACTTATCGGGACCGCCTCGAGTTGGAGGGGAGCAGTACTTC.

This clonotype was detected ten times or more. The rearrangement links TRBV7-9 to TRBJ2-3, with 13 bases fitting TRBD2. Germline V lookup: CDR1 SEHNR, CDR2 FQNEAQ (reference sequence). V trimming: 5 bases; J trimming: 1 base; junction bases outside the gene matches: 6. CDR3 length: 17 residues. The CDR3 bases are TGTGCCAGCAGCCATGGACTAGCGGGGGCCCGCACAGATACGCAGTATTTT. It encodes CASSHGLAGARTDTQYF.

The chain has TRBV6-5 and TRBJ1-2, with D perhaps matching TRBD1 (6 bases). Trimming took 2 bases from V and 7 from J, leaving 20 bases between them. Germline V CDR1 and CDR2: MNHEY, SVGAGI. The CDR3 sequence is 16 residues long. Here the CDR3 reads CASSYGTGASSRGYTF. CDR3 in DNA: TGTGCCAGCAGTTACGGGACGGGGGCGTCGAGTCGTGGCTACACCTTC.

Only one count was recorded for this clonotype. A much larger clone lies a single base off, so this may be a read error. This chain joins TRBV12-3 or TRBV12-4 and TRBJ2-1; the D is unclear. This CDR3 region has 17 residues. Deletions cut 5 bases from V and 5 bases from J, with 22 bases between. The CDR3 sequence is CASSNVELAGLDNEQFF. CDR3 in DNA: TGTGCCAGCAGTAACGTGGAACTTGCCGGATTGGACAATGAGCAGTTCTTC.

The CDR3 DNA sequence: TGTGCCAGCAGCTTTGAGCTAGCGGGAGTAGGAAACGAGCAGTACTTC. Protein sequence: CASSFELAGVGNEQYF. V and J are TRBV7-2 and TRBJ2-7; 10 nucleotides agree with TRBD2. Germline assignment: CDR1 SGHTA and CDR2 FQGNSA. The V gene end was trimmed by 3 bases and the J gene end by 5 bases; junction bases not matched to a gene: 10. The CDR3 contains 16 residues.

This chain joins TRBV9 and TRBJ2-3, with TRBD2 matching 15 bases. The CDR3 consists of 16 residues. Germline CDR1 SGDLS, CDR2 YYNGEE. After removal of 0 bases from V and 6 bases from J, the junction contained 2 bases not matched to a gene. For the CDR3, the DNA is TGTGCCAGCAGCGTAGGGACTAGCGGGAGGGGGGATACGCAGTATTTT. This codes for CASSVGTSGRGDTQYF.

This clonotype was counted many times. The genes are TRBV5-6 and TRBJ1-1; unclear D gene. Trimming took off 6 bases at V and 1 base at J, with 19 bases between the two ends. Germline V gene lookup returns CDR1 SGHDT and CDR2 YYEEEE. The length of the CDR3 is 16 residues. Here the CDR3 reads CASIPRRGWGNTEAFF. The CDR3, as DNA: TGTGCCAGCATTCCACGGCGGGGTTGGGGGAACACTGAAGCTTTCTTT.

This clonotype was seen a few times. J is TRBJ2-4 and V is TRBV20-1; 8 positions match TRBD2. CDR1 and CDR2 from the germline V gene are DFQATT and SNEGSKA (reference sequence). This CDR3 has 16 residues. V dropped 4 bases and J dropped 15; count of bases not matched to a gene: 23. CDR3 in amino acids: CSAKGGSTSGRTVPYF. CDR3 sequence (DNA): TGCAGTGCTAAGGGGGGATCCACTAGCGGCAGAACCGTGCCGTACTTC.

The CDR3 spells CASSGDRFYGYTF. DNA of the CDR3: TGTGCCAGCAGTGGGGACAGATTCTATGGCTACACCTTC. The genes are TRBV2 and TRBJ1-2; TRBD1 agrees at 7 bases. CDR3 length: 13 amino acids. V trimming: 4 bases; J trimming: 4 bases; junction bases outside the gene matches: 3. The germline gives CDR1 SNHLY, CDR2 FYNNEI. Supplemented by reference TRBV2 and TRBJ1-2, the full variable domain reads EPEVTQTPSHQVTQMGQEVILRCVPISNHLYFYWYRQILGQKVEFLVSFYNNEISEKSEIFDDQFSVERPDGSNFTLKIRSTKLEDSAMYFCASSGDRFYGYTFGSGTRLTVV.

This clonotype was counted a few times. The chain links TRBV6-2 or TRBV6-3 to TRBJ2-5, with 10 bases that match TRBD2. The CDR3 covers 15 residues. CDR1 and CDR2 from the germline V gene are MNHEY and SVGEGT. The V segment lost 7 bases and the J segment 3 bases; nucleotides outside the gene matches: 8. The DNA of the CDR3 is TGTGCCAGCAACCTGGGGCTAGCGGGGGAAGAGACCCAGTACTTC. Translating it yields CASNLGLAGEETQYF.